A single sample gave rise to the 2 T cell receptor beta chains below, sequenced in a study of identical twins. TCRdb re-analysed the 5' RACE reads in MiXCR, keeping a single row per CDR3 protein. The sample includes 250,000 to 300,000 distinct CDR3 sequences, about 8.5% seen only once; the top ten take less than 4%. This sample also belongs to another study, concerning yellow fever vaccine responses in identical twins.

Input material: CD8+ T cells sorted from blood. All receptors come from a young woman in good health.

This CDR3 is CASSLFGGGEQYF. DNA of the CDR3: TGTGCCAGCAGTTTATTCGGGGGGGGCGAGCAGTACTTC. The J gene is TRBJ2-7, the V gene TRBV27; 8 bases align to TRBD2. Per the germline V gene, CDR1 is MNHEY and CDR2 is SMNVEV (reference sequence). This CDR3 comprises 13 residues. V trimming: 1 base; J trimming: 6 bases; junction bases outside the gene matches: 2.

This clonotype was seen ten or more times. This chain connects TRBV5-6 to TRBJ2-7; D remains ambiguous. The V and J ends lost 5 bases and 2 bases respectively, with 11 bases between them. The V gene's germline CDR1 is SGHDT and CDR2 YYEEEE. The CDR3 runs to 13 residues. CDR3 sequence: CASRIRTTYEQYF. The CDR3 coding sequence is TGTGCCAGCAGAATCAGAACAACCTACGAGCAGTACTTC.